Listed below are T cell receptor beta chains from one sample, sequenced in a study of blood T cell repertoires in COVID-19. Using immunoSEQ multiplex PCR, the repertoire was profiled, and TCRdb retains in-frame clones only, with some absent. This table holds under 200,000 clones, less than 90% found once. The sequenced sample was peripheral blood. These receptors were collected from a woman aged 70-85 years with COVID-19, enrolled during active disease. The CDR3 runs from the conserved cysteine through the conserved F or W. D genes are given only for firm matches. Some rows mark clone size as missing; the rest say once, few, many or name a class of expanded clone.

D gene	clone size	V gene	J gene	CDR3 DNA	CDR3 protein
TRBD2	-	TRBV27	TRBJ2-1	TGTGCCAGCAGTTTTCTGGTAGCGGGAGGTGCCGATGAGCAGTTCTTC	CASSFLVAGGADEQFF
-	once	TRBV5-1	TRBJ2-3	TGCGCCAGCACCTTAGGAGGGGGAGGGACGGTGGATACGCAGTATTTT	CASTLGGGGTVDTQYF
TRBD1	-	TRBV6-4	TRBJ1-1	TGTGCCAGCAGTCAACAGGGGAGAGATGAAGCTTTCTTT	CASSQQGRDEAFF
-	-	TRBV5-6	TRBJ1-4	TGTGCCAGCAGCTTTTTCATAACTAATGAAAAACTGTTTTTT	CASSFFITNEKLFF
TRBD1	-	TRBV27	TRBJ2-4	TGTGCCAGCCGGGTCCGGGGACAGGGCGATCAAAACATTCAGTACTTC	CASRVRGQGDQNIQYF
-	-	TRBV18	TRBJ1-5	TGTGCCAGCTCACGGGACTCTCTTCGTGGGCCCCAGCATTTT	CASSRDSLRGPQHF
TRBD1	-	TRBV5-1	TRBJ2-3	TGCGCCAGCAGCTTGGACGCAGGGGGTACAGATACGCAGTATTTT	CASSLDAGGTDTQYF
TRBD2	-	TRBV27	TRBJ2-1	TGTGCCAGCAGAAGGACTAGCGGGACCTCCTACAATGAGCAGTTCTTC	CASRRTSGTSYNEQFF
-	-	TRBV5-1	TRBJ2-5	TGCGCCAGCAGCCTCATCGACAGTCAAGAGACCCAGTACTTC	CASSLIDSQETQYF
TRBD1	-	TRBV5-1	TRBJ1-2	TGCGCCAGCAACCTACAGGGGGCGGTAGGTGGCTACACCTTC	CASNLQGAVGGYTF
TRBD1	-	TRBV5-1	TRBJ1-1	TGCGCCAGCAGCAGCCGGGACAGAGATAACACTGAAGCTTTCTTT	CASSSRDRDNTEAFF